Following are 27 T cell receptor beta chains from one sample sequenced in a study of tumour-infiltrating T cells in Burkitt lymphoma. Produced via immunoSEQ multiplex PCR; TCRdb's table is partial and in-frame only. Here the sample spans 250 or so clones, 22% being singletons. The sample was tumor tissue. The receptors shown here come from a human donor with Burkitt lymphoma.

A few counts support this clone. The rearrangement uses TRBV7-8 and TRBJ2-7, with unresolved D. The CDR3 is 11 residues long. Germline V gene sequence: CDR1 SGHVS, CDR2 FQNEAQ. The V end lost 5 bases, the J end lost 4 bases, and 6 bases lay between the germline ends. The CDR3 DNA sequence: TGTGCCAGCAGCGTAGGGTACGAGCAGTACTTC. It yields the protein CASSVGYEQYF.

This clone was picked up a small number of times. The chain has TRBV19 and TRBJ1-1, with 10 bases lining up with TRBD1. With 6 bases clipped from V and 3 bases from J, the junction kept 13 bases outside the gene matches. This CDR3 region has 17 residues. Germline CDR1 LNHDA, CDR2 SQIVND (reference sequence). CDR3 coding DNA: TGTGCCAGTAGGCACCGGGACAGGGGTAGTGTCGACACTGAAGCTTTCTTT. Encoded protein: CASRHRDRGSVDTEAFF.

This clone was counted only a few times. The chain joins TRBV15 to TRBJ2-1; tentatively, D is TRBD1 (6 bases). This CDR3 is built from 17 residues. Trimming pared 3 bases from V and 2 bases from J, leaving 17 bases between. CDR1 and CDR2 (germline): LNHNV, YYDKDF (reference sequence). CDR3 amino acids: CATSSPRGGPTYNEQFF. The CDR3 DNA is TGTGCCACCAGCAGTCCCAGGGGCGGACCCACCTACAATGAGCAGTTCTTC.

This clone was counted between two and nine times. The rearrangement joins TRBV29-1 to TRBJ2-1; 7 positions agree with TRBD2. Trimming cost V 4 bases and J 8 bases; bases outside gene matches: 5. The CDR3 loop spans 12 amino acids. Germline values: CDR1 SQVTM, CDR2 ANQGSEA. CDR3 in DNA: TGCAGCGTTGTCGGGACTACCCATGAGCAGTTCTTC. Protein product: CSVVGTTHEQFF.

This clone came up a few times. This chain links TRBV6-5 with TRBJ1-1; D gene ambiguous. The V gene's germline CDR1 is MNHEY and CDR2 SVGAGI. The ends were cut back, 0 bases at V and 5 bases at J, with 7 bases in the middle. This CDR3 is 13 amino acids long. CDR3 in DNA: TGTGCCAGCAGTTACTCGATTGGTACTGAAGCTTTCTTT. It codes for CASSYSIGTEAFF.

This clone was seen a handful of times. The chain is built from TRBV28 and TRBJ2-5, with D hard to call. Trimming took 2 bases from V and 0 from J, leaving 7 bases between them. The germline V gene has CDR1 MDHEN and CDR2 SYDVKM. The CDR3 contains 14 residues. CDR3 coding DNA: TGTGCCAGCAGTTTAGCCAGCAACCAAGAGACCCAGTACTTC. Translating gives CASSLASNQETQYF.

This clone was observed a single time. The junction and the germline gene differ at one end; a read error may be behind it. The chain links TRBV5-6 to TRBJ1-4; TRBD1 is a possible D gene (5 bases). The CDR3 spans 13 residues. The germline V gene has CDR1 SGHDT and CDR2 YYEEEE. DNA for the CDR3: TGTGCCAGCAGCTTGGGGAGGGGTGAAAAACTGCTTTTT. Encoded protein: CASSLGRGEKLLF.

This chain links TRBV7-8 with TRBJ2-1; TRBD2 matches at 8 bases. Germline-derived CDR1 and CDR2 are SGHVS and FQNEAQ. V lost 5 bases to trimming and J lost 2 bases; unmatched junction nucleotides: 5. The CDR3 has 15 residues. The CDR3 DNA follows: TGTGCCAGCAGCCTAACTAGCGGAGCCTACAATGAGCAGTTCTTC. The encoded protein is CASSLTSGAYNEQFF.

The genes are TRBV19 and TRBJ2-1; TRBD1 might be the D (5 bases). V was clipped by 1 base and J by 12 bases, with 13 bases between them. There are 13 residues in the CDR3. The germline gives CDR1 LNHDA, CDR2 SQIVND (reference sequence). CDR3 DNA sequence: TGTGCCAGTAGTATAGGTCGTCAGGGAAGGCAGTTCTTC. Protein product: CASSIGRQGRQFF.

This chain connects TRBV19 to TRBJ2-7; 7 bases map to TRBD2. Trimming at V came to 4 bases and at J to 0 bases, leaving 6 bases not matched to a gene. The CDR3 covers 15 residues. Germline V gene data show CDR1 as LNHDA and CDR2 as SQIVND (reference sequence). The CDR3 bases are TGTGCCAGTAGTACAAACAGACTAGCCTCCTACGAGCAGTACTTC. Its translation is CASSTNRLASYEQYF.

The rearrangement uses TRBV19 and TRBJ2-3; D is uncertain. Germline values: CDR1 LNHDA, CDR2 SQIVND (reference sequence). This CDR3 spans 14 amino acids. Deletions cut 4 bases from V and 3 bases from J, with 11 bases between. CDR3 sequence reads: CASSRSLDTDTQYF. As DNA, the CDR3 is TGTGCCAGTAGTAGGAGTTTGGATACAGATACGCAGTATTTT. Full variable domain (remainder filled in from reference TRBV19 and TRBJ2-3): DGGITQSPKYLFRKEGQNVTLSCEQNLNHDAMYWYRQDPGQGLRLIYYSQIVNDFQKGDIAEGYSVSREKKESFPLTVTSAQKNPTAFYLCASSRSLDTDTQYFGPGTRLTVL.

This clone was seen a handful of times. Here the CDR3 reads CASRARGGDSTDTQYF. CDR3 nucleotide sequence: TGTGCCAGCAGGGCCCGGGGGGGGGATAGCACAGATACGCAGTATTTT. The V gene is TRBV27, the J gene TRBJ2-3, with 8 positions matching TRBD2. Losses at the gene ends were 6 bases for V and 0 bases for J; bases not matched to a gene: 8. CDR3 length: 16 amino acids. Germline CDR1 MNHEY, CDR2 SMNVEV (reference sequence).

In its sample, this clone was seen a few times. The chain combines TRBV4-1 with TRBJ2-7; a weak D match, TRBD2 (7 bases). Germline CDR1 MGHRA, CDR2 YSYEKL. The CDR3 length is 16 residues. Trimming removed 4 bases from V and 1 base from J, with 17 bases in between. This CDR3 is CASSPTRGAQSYEQYF. DNA for the CDR3: TGCGCCAGCAGCCCGACACGGGGGGCACAGTCCTACGAGCAGTACTTC.

CDR3 DNA sequence: TGTGCCAGCTCAGAACACAATAGTCGAAAGAATGGCTACACCTTC. Residues: CASSEHNSRKNGYTF. The chain links TRBV5-6 to TRBJ1-2; D is undetermined. This CDR3 spans 15 amino acids. The ends were cut back, 7 bases at V and 6 bases at J, with 22 bases in the middle. Germline V CDR1 and CDR2: SGHDT, YYEEEE.

J is TRBJ2-1 and V is TRBV7-6, with a possible D match to TRBD2 (6 bases). Germline assignment: CDR1 SGHVS and CDR2 FNYEAQ. This CDR3 contains 18 residues. Trimming stripped 5 bases from V and 4 bases from J, with 24 bases between. The CDR3: CASSLKGGEDSWYNEQFF. The CDR3 DNA is TGTGCCAGCAGCCTAAAGGGCGGGGAGGATTCTTGGTACAATGAGCAGTTCTTC.

This chain joins TRBV2 and TRBJ2-5; TRBD2 agrees at 15 bases. The V segment lost 6 bases and the J segment 2 bases; nucleotides outside the gene matches: 16. This CDR3 has 20 residues. CDR1 is SNHLY, CDR2 FYNNEI, per germline. CDR3 coding DNA: TGTGCCAGCAGGCCCCTCGGGACTAGCGGGGGGATATTACATCAAGAGACCCAGTACTTC. Its protein is CASRPLGTSGGILHQETQYF.

V gene TRBV9 combines with J gene TRBJ2-2; D not resolved. V lost 5 bases and J lost 6, with 11 bases in between. This CDR3 is built from 13 residues. Germline-derived CDR1 and CDR2 are SGDLS and YYNGEE. CDR3 loop: CASSDPRPGELFF. The CDR3 nucleotides read TGTGCCAGCAGTGATCCACGCCCCGGGGAGCTGTTTTTT. Supplemented by reference TRBV9 and TRBJ2-2, the full variable domain reads DSGVTQTPKHLITATGQRVTLRCSPRSGDLSVYWYQQSLDQGLQFLIQYYNGEERAKGNILERFSAQQFPDLHSELNLSSLELGDSALYFCASSDPRPGELFFGEGSRLTVL.

This chain connects TRBV5-5 to TRBJ2-7; D is ambiguous. Germline-derived CDR1 and CDR2 are SGHKS and YYEKEE (reference sequence). V lost 0 bases and J 5 bases, leaving 6 bases between the germline ends. This CDR3 contains 12 residues. In DNA form, the CDR3 reads TGTGCCAGCAGCTTGGATGCGGACGAGCAGTACTTC. Its translation is CASSLDADEQYF.

This clone was recorded a few times. The V and J genes are TRBV29-1 and TRBJ2-3; TRBD2 agrees at 10 bases. V lost 3 bases, J lost 0 bases, and 6 bases stayed unmatched. This CDR3 spans 16 amino acids. Germline CDR1 reads SQVTM; CDR2 reads ANQGSEA. The CDR3 DNA reads as TGCAGCGTTGATTGGGGACTAGCGCCGAGCACAGATACGCAGTATTTT. Translation: CSVDWGLAPSTDTQYF.

This clone was detected only a few times. The gene calls are TRBV4-2 and TRBJ1-4; D gene ambiguous. Trimming removed 4 bases at V and 3 bases at J, with 12 bases between. The CDR3 totals 15 residues. Germline assignment: CDR1 LGHNA and CDR2 YNFKEQ. The CDR3 loop is CASSPGPSPNEKLFF. The CDR3 region has the DNA TGTGCCAGCAGCCCCGGACCCTCCCCTAATGAAAAACTGTTTTTT.

The V and J genes are TRBV19 and TRBJ2-3, with D perhaps matching TRBD1 or TRBD2 (6 bases each). This CDR3 is built from 15 residues. Germline V gene sequence: CDR1 LNHDA, CDR2 SQIVND (reference sequence). Trimming removed 1 base from V and 4 bases from J, with 12 bases in between. CDR3: CASSIGSGASDTQYF. The CDR3 DNA reads as TGTGCCAGTAGTATAGGATCGGGGGCCTCAGATACGCAGTATTTT.

A few counts support this clone. V usage is TRBV27 and J usage is TRBJ1-1; tentatively, D is TRBD1 (5 bases). Germline lookup yields CDR1 MNHEY and CDR2 SMNVEV (reference sequence). The CDR3 spans 13 residues. The germline V and J ends were trimmed by 8 bases and 0 bases, with 10 bases remaining between them. CDR3 in amino acids: CASGTAMNTEAFF. The CDR3 DNA reads TGTGCCAGCGGGACTGCGATGAACACTGAAGCTTTCTTT.

The chain links TRBV23-1 to TRBJ2-1; no firm D call. TRBV23-1 is noted as an ORF with a role that remains uncertain. V lost 0 bases and J 6 bases, leaving 15 bases between the germline ends. The CDR3 runs to 16 residues. CDR3 sequence: CASSQSIASCRNEQFF. The CDR3 DNA reads as TGCGCCAGCAGTCAATCGATCGCATCCTGTCGCAATGAGCAGTTCTTC.

This clone occurred a few times. The V gene is TRBV7-9, the J gene TRBJ2-3; TRBD2 matches at 8 bases. The V gene's germline CDR1 is SEHNR and CDR2 FQNEAQ (reference sequence). There are 13 residues in the CDR3. V was clipped by 6 bases and J by 4 bases; unmatched bases: 3. In DNA form, the CDR3 reads TGTGCCAGCAGACACGGGGGGGCAGATACGCAGTATTTT. It translates to CASRHGGADTQYF.

The CDR3 DNA is TGTGCCAGCAGTGCGACTAGCGGGGAAAGGTTCTACGAGCAGTACTTC. It is translated as CASSATSGERFYEQYF. This chain links TRBV27 with TRBJ2-7; 11 bases map to TRBD2. The J segment lost 3 bases and the V segment lost 5 bases, leaving 9 bases of the junction unmatched. The CDR3 covers 16 residues. The germline V gene encodes CDR1 MNHEY and CDR2 SMNVEV (reference sequence).

This clone was detected only a few times. The rearrangement joins TRBV29-1 to TRBJ1-2; no clear D. Trimming removed 3 bases at V and 1 base at J, with 12 bases between. This CDR3 has 14 amino acids. Germline CDR1 SQVTM, CDR2 ANQGSEA. As DNA, the CDR3 is TGCAGCGTTGAGATAAAAGGCTTTAACTATGGCTACACCTTC. Translation: CSVEIKGFNYGYTF.

This clone was observed a handful of times. The rearrangement links TRBV5-4 to TRBJ2-5; perhaps TRBD2 as D (5 bases). CDR1 is SGHNT, CDR2 YYREEE, per germline (reference sequence). The CDR3 loop spans 16 amino acids. V dropped 4 bases and J dropped 4 bases, with 20 bases sitting between them. The CDR3 DNA is TGTGCCAGCAGCCCCGGTGCGGCTAGCTGGGGAGAGACCCAGTACTTC. Translated: CASSPGAASWGETQYF.